The rows below give T cell receptor beta chains drawn from one sample of a study of shared clonotypes between healthy human individuals. Profiling relied on immunoSEQ multiplex PCR, and the TCRdb table lists in-frame clones only, not all of them. The data hold millions of clones, with over 85% observed a single time. Material for sequencing was naive CD8+ T cells sorted from blood. The receptors come from a man between 18 and 29 years old in good health. CDR3s include the opening cysteine and the closing phenylalanine or tryptophan. D genes are given only for firm matches. The size entry is marked missing in some rows and otherwise reads once, few, many or a size class.

abundance: -; d_gene: -; j_gene: TRBJ2-5; v_gene: TRBV10-3; CDR3nt: TGTGCCATCAGTGAGTCGGACGTCGAGACCCAGTACTTC; CDR3aa: CAISESDVETQYF
abundance: -; d_gene: TRBD2; j_gene: TRBJ2-7; v_gene: TRBV30; CDR3nt: TGTGCCTGGAGTGTACATCCTAGCGGGAGCTCCTACGAGCAGTACTTC; CDR3aa: CAWSVHPSGSSYEQYF
abundance: once; d_gene: -; j_gene: TRBJ1-6; v_gene: TRBV6-6; CDR3nt: TGTGCCAGTAAGCAGGGGAGCTCCTATAATTCACCCCTCCACTTT; CDR3aa: CASKQGSSYNSPLHF
abundance: once; d_gene: -; j_gene: TRBJ2-3; v_gene: TRBV14; CDR3nt: TGTGCCAGCAGCCCGCCCGGGCTGGCTAGTAGCACAGATACGCAGTATTTT; CDR3aa: CASSPPGLASSTDTQYF
abundance: -; d_gene: -; j_gene: TRBJ2-7; v_gene: TRBV9; CDR3nt: TGTGCCAGCAGCCCTAGAATAGGCTCCTACGAGCAGTACTTC; CDR3aa: CASSPRIGSYEQYF
abundance: -; d_gene: -; j_gene: TRBJ2-7; v_gene: TRBV6-5; CDR3nt: TGTGCCAGCAGTTACTCGACAGTGCAGCTCTCCTACGAGCAGTACTTC; CDR3aa: CASSYSTVQLSYEQYF
abundance: -; d_gene: -; j_gene: TRBJ1-6; v_gene: TRBV9; CDR3nt: TGTGCCAGCAGCACATCAGGGGACTCCTATAATTCACCCCTCCACTTT; CDR3aa: CASSTSGDSYNSPLHF
abundance: -; d_gene: -; j_gene: TRBJ2-7; v_gene: TRBV10-3; CDR3nt: TGTGCCATCAGTGACGTGGAAGAGTACGAGCAGTACTTC; CDR3aa: CAISDVEEYEQYF
abundance: -; d_gene: -; j_gene: TRBJ1-1; v_gene: TRBV13; CDR3nt: TGTGCCAGCAGCTTAGGAGGGGCGCCTGAAGCTTTCTTT; CDR3aa: CASSLGGAPEAFF
abundance: -; d_gene: -; j_gene: TRBJ2-7; v_gene: TRBV19; CDR3nt: TGTGCCAGTAGTATAGGAGGGCTCGAGCAGTACTTC; CDR3aa: CASSIGGLEQYF
abundance: -; d_gene: -; j_gene: TRBJ2-1; v_gene: TRBV5-8; CDR3nt: TGTGCCAGCAGGTCGGCGACCCATCTTGAGCAGTTCTTC; CDR3aa: CASRSATHLEQFF
abundance: -; d_gene: -; j_gene: TRBJ1-1; v_gene: TRBV6-5; CDR3nt: TGTGCCAGCAGTTACTCGACGGCCGCGAACACTGAAGCTTTCTTT; CDR3aa: CASSYSTAANTEAFF
abundance: -; d_gene: -; j_gene: TRBJ2-7; v_gene: TRBV4-3; CDR3nt: TGCGCCAGCAGCCAAGACGGGGGCACCTACGAGCAGTACTTC; CDR3aa: CASSQDGGTYEQYF
abundance: -; d_gene: -; j_gene: TRBJ2-5; v_gene: TRBV11-3; CDR3nt: TGTGCCAGCAGCTTGGCGTTTTCTGAGACCCAGTACTTC; CDR3aa: CASSLAFSETQYF
abundance: -; d_gene: -; j_gene: TRBJ2-7; v_gene: TRBV4-3; CDR3nt: TGCGCCAGCAGCCAAGATATAACGGACTCCTACGAGCAGTACTTC; CDR3aa: CASSQDITDSYEQYF
abundance: -; d_gene: TRBD1; j_gene: TRBJ2-2; v_gene: TRBV13; CDR3nt: TGTGCCAGCAGCTCGTCCGGACAGGACGCGAACACCGGGGAGCTGTTTTTT; CDR3aa: CASSSSGQDANTGELFF
abundance: -; d_gene: TRBD1; j_gene: TRBJ1-1; v_gene: TRBV6-1; CDR3nt: TGTGCCAGCAGTGAAGACAGGGGTTGGACTGAAGCTTTCTTT; CDR3aa: CASSEDRGWTEAFF
abundance: -; d_gene: -; j_gene: TRBJ2-1; v_gene: TRBV7-9; CDR3nt: TGTGCCAGCAGCTTCGGAGTTAGTGAGCAGTTCTTC; CDR3aa: CASSFGVSEQFF
abundance: -; d_gene: -; j_gene: TRBJ1-1; v_gene: TRBV18; CDR3nt: TGTGCCAGCTCACCACCGCTCGACACTGAAGCTTTCTTT; CDR3aa: CASSPPLDTEAFF
abundance: -; d_gene: TRBD1; j_gene: TRBJ1-1; v_gene: TRBV5-6; CDR3nt: TGTGCCAGCAGTTCGACAGGGGGGGACACTGAAGCTTTCTTT; CDR3aa: CASSSTGGDTEAFF
abundance: -; d_gene: -; j_gene: TRBJ1-1; v_gene: TRBV28; CDR3nt: TGTGCCAGCAGTCTGACAATTAGGGAGGACACTGAAGCTTTCTTT; CDR3aa: CASSLTIREDTEAFF
abundance: -; d_gene: -; j_gene: TRBJ1-1; v_gene: TRBV6-5; CDR3nt: TGTGCCAGCAGTTACGGCCAGGGTACAGCGGCTTTCTTT; CDR3aa: CASSYGQGTAAFF
abundance: -; d_gene: -; j_gene: TRBJ1-4; v_gene: TRBV9; CDR3nt: TGTGCCAGCAGCGGGCCGGGACATGGGAATGAAAAACTGTTTTTT; CDR3aa: CASSGPGHGNEKLFF
abundance: -; d_gene: -; j_gene: TRBJ2-1; v_gene: TRBV5-6; CDR3nt: TGTGCCAGCAGCTTGGGTGGTAGCCCCTTTCACAATGAGCAGTTCTTC; CDR3aa: CASSLGGSPFHNEQFF
abundance: -; d_gene: -; j_gene: TRBJ2-5; v_gene: TRBV5-6; CDR3nt: TGTGCCAGCAGCTACGCGGGGGACACCCAAGAGACCCAGTACTTC; CDR3aa: CASSYAGDTQETQYF
abundance: -; d_gene: -; j_gene: TRBJ2-7; v_gene: TRBV27; CDR3nt: TGTGCCAGCAGTTTATCGTACCCAGGGGGGCACGAGCAGTACTTC; CDR3aa: CASSLSYPGGHEQYF
abundance: -; d_gene: -; j_gene: TRBJ2-7; v_gene: TRBV2; CDR3nt: TGTGCCAGCAGTGCTATCGACGGAGGGGCCTACGAGCAGTACTTC; CDR3aa: CASSAIDGGAYEQYF
abundance: -; d_gene: TRBD1; j_gene: TRBJ1-4; v_gene: TRBV7-8; CDR3nt: TGTGCCAGCAGCTTAGTGGCGGGACAGGGGACTGAAAAACTGTTTTTT; CDR3aa: CASSLVAGQGTEKLFF
abundance: -; d_gene: TRBD2; j_gene: TRBJ2-7; v_gene: TRBV23-1; CDR3nt: TGCGCCAGCTCTCACCAGCGGGGTGCCCACGAGCAGTACTTC; CDR3aa: CASSHQRGAHEQYF
abundance: -; d_gene: -; j_gene: TRBJ2-7; v_gene: TRBV10-3; CDR3nt: TGTGCCATCAGTGAGGAAACAGCTTCTTGGTACTTC; CDR3aa: CAISEETASWYF
abundance: once; d_gene: -; j_gene: TRBJ2-3; v_gene: TRBV11-2; CDR3nt: TGTGCCAGCAGCTTTGCACCCTACGGGGAGCTAGGAGATACGCAGTATTTT; CDR3aa: CASSFAPYGELGDTQYF
abundance: -; d_gene: -; j_gene: TRBJ2-2; v_gene: TRBV5-8; CDR3nt: TGTGCCAGCAGCTCGATAGCCTTAAGGGCCGGGGAGCTGTTTTTT; CDR3aa: CASSSIALRAGELFF
abundance: once; d_gene: -; j_gene: TRBJ2-7; v_gene: TRBV2; CDR3nt: TGTGCCAGCAGGGACAGTGGCTCCTACGAGCAGTACTTC; CDR3aa: CASRDSGSYEQYF
abundance: -; d_gene: TRBD2; j_gene: TRBJ2-3; v_gene: TRBV7-9; CDR3nt: TGTGCCAGCAGCCCAAACTTACTAGCGGACAGCACAGATACGCAGTATTTT; CDR3aa: CASSPNLLADSTDTQYF
abundance: -; d_gene: -; j_gene: TRBJ1-4; v_gene: TRBV28; CDR3nt: TGTGCCAGCACTCAAAAGGCTGAAAAACTGTTTTTT; CDR3aa: CASTQKAEKLFF
abundance: -; d_gene: -; j_gene: TRBJ2-7; v_gene: TRBV28; CDR3nt: TGTGCCAGCAGTTTTACCGGGGCTCGCTACGAGCAGTACTTC; CDR3aa: CASSFTGARYEQYF
abundance: once; d_gene: -; j_gene: TRBJ1-1; v_gene: TRBV6-5; CDR3nt: TGTGCCAGCAGTTATAAGGAGGGATACACTGAAGCTTTCTTT; CDR3aa: CASSYKEGYTEAFF
abundance: -; d_gene: -; j_gene: TRBJ2-7; v_gene: TRBV7-9; CDR3nt: TGTGCCAGCAGTCCCTGGGGACGTGAGCAGTACTTC; CDR3aa: CASSPWGREQYF
abundance: -; d_gene: -; j_gene: TRBJ2-1; v_gene: TRBV27; CDR3nt: TGTGCCAGCACCCCGGGCGGGATTCTTAGCAATGAGCAGTTCTTC; CDR3aa: CASTPGGILSNEQFF
abundance: -; d_gene: -; j_gene: TRBJ1-2; v_gene: TRBV9; CDR3nt: TGTGCCAGCAGCCCTACGGATTCCCCAAGGAGGGGCTACACCTTC; CDR3aa: CASSPTDSPRRGYTF
abundance: -; d_gene: -; j_gene: TRBJ1-2; v_gene: TRBV11-2; CDR3nt: TGTGCCAGCAGCTTAACGGCTGAGCCTAACTATGGCTACACCTTC; CDR3aa: CASSLTAEPNYGYTF
abundance: once; d_gene: -; j_gene: TRBJ1-1; v_gene: TRBV6-1; CDR3nt: TGTGCCAGCAGTGGGGTGAGCACTGAAGCTTTCTTT; CDR3aa: CASSGVSTEAFF
abundance: -; d_gene: TRBD2; j_gene: TRBJ2-1; v_gene: TRBV9; CDR3nt: TGTGCCAGCAGCGTAGAGTGGGCGGGAGGCTCGTACAATGAGCAGTTCTTC; CDR3aa: CASSVEWAGGSYNEQFF
abundance: -; d_gene: -; j_gene: TRBJ1-1; v_gene: TRBV5-4; CDR3nt: TGTGCCAGCAGTTTCTTTGGGGGAGGCACTGAAGCTTTCTTT; CDR3aa: CASSFFGGGTEAFF
abundance: -; d_gene: TRBD1; j_gene: TRBJ2-2; v_gene: TRBV7-9; CDR3nt: TGTGCCAGCCGACCCGGGACAGCGAACACCGGGGAGCTGTTTTTT; CDR3aa: CASRPGTANTGELFF
abundance: -; d_gene: TRBD2; j_gene: TRBJ2-1; v_gene: TRBV11-3; CDR3nt: TGTGCCAGCAGCTTGGCTAGCGGGGGCCACGGGGCTGAGCAGTTCTTC; CDR3aa: CASSLASGGHGAEQFF
abundance: -; d_gene: -; j_gene: TRBJ2-3; v_gene: TRBV5-1; CDR3nt: TGCGCCAGCAGCCCTAGTGAGGGGGATACGCAGTATTTT; CDR3aa: CASSPSEGDTQYF